This entry is about one TCR beta chain. This clone was found a few times. Its antigen is not yet known. One base away there is no much larger clone; base qualities are not given. Other DNA variants within this sample encode the same CDR3. This sample was included in a study of blood T cell repertoires in COVID-19 (TCRdb year 2020). The study in broad terms: The collaborator samples originated in the United States, Italy and Spain and spanned the acute and convalescent phases of COVID-19. The material from the prospective study consisted of cDNA or gDNA derived from T cells, B-cell-depleted T cells, or PBMCs. Subjects who had been exposed to COVID-19, were actively infected with it, or had recovered from it provided the deeply sampled blood TCRbeta repertoires that made up the dataset. The repertoires were made available in a free public database intended to serve as a resource for research on the immune response to SARS-CoV-2. Samples came from the ongoing ImmuneRACE study (first 160 participants) plus 1,254 subjects from 6 global collaborators. Sample metadata almost always included a de-identified subject ID, COVID-19 status, age in years and sex. HLA class I and class II types, where available, came from metadata supplied by the sample provider rather than from assay-based typing. Beyond this particular receptor, the publication reports: Clinical and demographic metadata were provided uncurated, with the amount varying by source and participant.

The immunoSEQ Assay, a bias-controlled multiplex PCR, was used to amplify TCRbeta CDR3 regions from genomic DNA. For the original study's pipeline: The number of nucleated cells in each sample was estimated from the amplification of reference gene primers within the assay. To quantify the absolute abundance of each unique TCRbeta CDR3 rearrangement, sequence reads were collapsed and filtered. Productive Simpson clonality was computed per sample as the square root of Simpson's diversity index over productive rearrangements. TCRdb obtained this table from immuneACCESS and retained in-frame rearrangements with V and J assigned. These tables miss some clones; where compared with another copy, unresolved V genes account for less than half of the shortfall, and the remainder is unexplained. That table supplies the V and J calls and clone size; D and trimming were determined from the DNA. A total of about 150,000 clones appear in this sample, around 87% of them only once. The ten most abundant clones make up approximately 6.1% of the sample.

Collaborating institutions collected whole blood in K2EDTA tubes following their own protocols. Collaborator samples were shipped for TCRbeta analysis as frozen whole blood, isolated PBMCs, or DNA extracted from either sample type. For CDR1 and CDR2, the germline V gene lists SGHVS and FQNEAQ. The CDR3 has 13 amino acids, counting the end cysteine and phenylalanine. The sequence is cut down to CDR3 DNA, 39 bases in frame from base 1. Ends trimmed: V by 5 bases, J by 3 bases; bases unmatched to a gene: 3. Sequenced material: peripheral blood. The TCR originated in a man at least 80 years old with acute or convalescent COVID-19. The chain is assembled from TRBV7-8 and TRBJ2-7; the central 8 bases match TRBD1. The CDR3 region has the sequence CASSRTGSYEQYF. The DNA is as follows: TGTGCCAGCAGCCGGACAGGGAGCTACGAGCAGTACTTC.